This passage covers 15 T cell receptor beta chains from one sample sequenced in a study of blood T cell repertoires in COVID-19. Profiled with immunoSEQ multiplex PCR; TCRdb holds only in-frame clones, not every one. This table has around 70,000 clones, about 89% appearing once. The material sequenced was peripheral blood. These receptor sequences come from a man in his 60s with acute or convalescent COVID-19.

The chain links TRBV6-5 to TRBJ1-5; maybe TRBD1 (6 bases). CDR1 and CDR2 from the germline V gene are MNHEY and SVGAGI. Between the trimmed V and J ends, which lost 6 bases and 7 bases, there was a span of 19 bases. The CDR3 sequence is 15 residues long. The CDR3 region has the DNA TGTGCCAGCAGCCAAGGGAGGGGGTCGGGACAGCCCCAGCATTTT. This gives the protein CASSQGRGSGQPQHF.

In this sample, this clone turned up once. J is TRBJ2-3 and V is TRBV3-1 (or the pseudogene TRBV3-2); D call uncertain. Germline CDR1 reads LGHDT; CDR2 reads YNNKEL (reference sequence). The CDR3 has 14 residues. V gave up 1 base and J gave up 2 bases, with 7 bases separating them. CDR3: CASSQGRFTDTQYF. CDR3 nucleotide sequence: TGTGCCAGCAGCCAAGGGCGGTTCACAGATACGCAGTATTTT.

The CDR3 region has the DNA TGTGCCAGTAGTACACAGGGAAATCAGCCCCAGCATTTT. Protein: CASSTQGNQPQHF. V usage is TRBV19 and J usage is TRBJ1-5; D is perhaps TRBD1 (6 bases). The CDR3 runs to 13 residues. Germline CDR1 LNHDA, CDR2 SQIVND (reference sequence). V was trimmed by 4 bases and J by 4 bases, leaving 8 bases between them.

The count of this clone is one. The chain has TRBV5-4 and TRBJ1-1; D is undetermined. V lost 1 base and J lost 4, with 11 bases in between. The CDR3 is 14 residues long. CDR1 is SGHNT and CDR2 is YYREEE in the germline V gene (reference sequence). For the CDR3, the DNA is TGTGCCAGCAGCTTGTCGAGAGGGCCCACTGAAGCTTTCTTT. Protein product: CASSLSRGPTEAFF.

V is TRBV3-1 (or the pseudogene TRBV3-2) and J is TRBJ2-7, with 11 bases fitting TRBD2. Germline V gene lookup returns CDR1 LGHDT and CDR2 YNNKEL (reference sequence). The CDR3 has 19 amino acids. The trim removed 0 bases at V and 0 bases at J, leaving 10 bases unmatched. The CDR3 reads CASSQDHNSGGDFSYEQYF. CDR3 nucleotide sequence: TGTGCCAGCAGCCAAGATCATAATAGCGGGGGGGACTTCTCCTACGAGCAGTACTTC.

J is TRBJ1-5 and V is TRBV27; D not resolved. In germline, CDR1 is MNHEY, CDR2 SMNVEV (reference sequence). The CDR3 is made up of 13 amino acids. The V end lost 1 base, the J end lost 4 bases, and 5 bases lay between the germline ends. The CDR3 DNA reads TGTGCCAGCAGTTTATTTCGTAATCAGCCCCAGCATTTT. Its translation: CASSLFRNQPQHF.

This CDR3 reads CASSDREKETQYF. The CDR3 DNA is TGTGCCAGCAGTGACCGGGAGAAAGAGACCCAGTACTTC. The rearrangement joins TRBV6-4 to TRBJ2-5; D is possibly TRBD2 (6 bases). The germline CDR1 and CDR2 sequences are MRHNA and SNTAGT. V lost 2 bases to trimming and J lost 3 bases, with 7 bases between them. The CDR3 covers 13 residues.

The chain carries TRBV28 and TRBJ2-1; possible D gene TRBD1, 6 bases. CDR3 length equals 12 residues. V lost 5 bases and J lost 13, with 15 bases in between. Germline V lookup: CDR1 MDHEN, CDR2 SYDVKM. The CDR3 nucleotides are TGTGCCAGCAGTGGATCAGGACAGTCTCAGTTCTTC. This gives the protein CASSGSGQSQFF.

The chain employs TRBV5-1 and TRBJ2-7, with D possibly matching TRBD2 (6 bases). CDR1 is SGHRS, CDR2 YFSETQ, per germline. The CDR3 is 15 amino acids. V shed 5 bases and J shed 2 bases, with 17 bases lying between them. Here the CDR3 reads CASRRSGVTPYEQYF. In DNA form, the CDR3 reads TGCGCCAGCAGAAGGTCGGGGGTAACGCCCTACGAGCAGTACTTC. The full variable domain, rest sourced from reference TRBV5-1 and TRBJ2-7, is KAGVTQTPRYLIKTRGQQVTLSCSPISGHRSVSWYQQTPGQGLQFLFEYFSETQRNKGNFPGRFSGRQFSNSRSEMNVSTLELGDSALYLCASRRSGVTPYEQYFGPGTRLTVT.

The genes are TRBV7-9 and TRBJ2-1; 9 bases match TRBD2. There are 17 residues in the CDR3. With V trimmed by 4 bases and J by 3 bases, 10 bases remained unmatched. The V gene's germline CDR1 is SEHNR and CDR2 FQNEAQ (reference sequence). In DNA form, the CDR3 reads TGTGCCAGCAGCTCCGGGGTAGCGGGAGTTATCTACAATGAGCAGTTCTTC. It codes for CASSSGVAGVIYNEQFF. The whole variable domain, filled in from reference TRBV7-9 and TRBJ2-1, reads DTGVSQNPRHKITKRGQNVTFRCDPISEHNRLYWYRQTLGQGPEFLTYFQNEAQLEKSRLLSDRFSAERPKGSFSTLEIQRTEQGDSAMYLCASSSGVAGVIYNEQFFGPGTRLTVL.

The CDR3 spells CAWSKQGAKNIQYF. In DNA, the CDR3 is TGTGCCTGGAGCAAACAGGGCGCCAAAAACATTCAGTACTTC. This chain uses TRBV30 with TRBJ2-4; weak D call: TRBD1 (6 bases). The germline CDR1 and CDR2 sequences are GTSNPN and SVGIG (reference sequence). Trimming took 3 bases from V and 1 from J, leaving 10 bases between them. The length of the CDR3 is 14 residues.

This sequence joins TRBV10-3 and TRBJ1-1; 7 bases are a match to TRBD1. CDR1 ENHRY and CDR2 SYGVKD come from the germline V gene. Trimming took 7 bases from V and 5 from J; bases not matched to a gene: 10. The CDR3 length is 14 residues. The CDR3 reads CAIKTGAGKTEAFF. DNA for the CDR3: TGTGCCATCAAAACAGGGGCGGGGAAGACTGAAGCTTTCTTT.

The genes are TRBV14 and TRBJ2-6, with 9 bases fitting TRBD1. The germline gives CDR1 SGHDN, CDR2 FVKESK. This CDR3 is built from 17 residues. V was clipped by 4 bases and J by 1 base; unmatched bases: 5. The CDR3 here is CASSPGTGLSGANVLTF. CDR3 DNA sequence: TGTGCCAGCAGCCCCGGGACAGGGTTGTCTGGGGCCAACGTCCTGACTTTC.

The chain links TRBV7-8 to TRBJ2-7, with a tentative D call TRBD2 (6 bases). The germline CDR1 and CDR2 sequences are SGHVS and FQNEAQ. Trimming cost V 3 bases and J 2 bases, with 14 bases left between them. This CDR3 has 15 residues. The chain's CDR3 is CASSFNVGGTYEQYF. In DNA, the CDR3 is TGTGCCAGCAGCTTTAATGTCGGGGGAACCTACGAGCAGTACTTC. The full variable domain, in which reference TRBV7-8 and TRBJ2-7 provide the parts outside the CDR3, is GAGVSQSPRYKVAKRGQDVALRCDPISGHVSLFWYQQALGQGPEFLTYFQNEAQLDKSGLPSDRFFAERPEGSVSTLKIQRTQQEDSAVYLCASSFNVGGTYEQYFGPGTRLTVT.

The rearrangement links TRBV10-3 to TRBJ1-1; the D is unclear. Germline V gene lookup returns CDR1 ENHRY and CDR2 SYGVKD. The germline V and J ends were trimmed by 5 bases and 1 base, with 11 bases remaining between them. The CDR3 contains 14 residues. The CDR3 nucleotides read TGTGCCATCAGTCCCCCAGGCTGGAACACTGAAGCTTTCTTT. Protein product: CAISPPGWNTEAFF.